Following are 3 T cell receptor beta chains from one sample sequenced in a study of identical twins. TCRdb re-called the 5' RACE reads through MiXCR, storing one row per CDR3 protein. The table records a few hundred thousand distinct CDR3 sequences, 9.6% of them present only once. Another study also made use of these data, one on yellow fever vaccine responses in identical twins.

Sequencing used PBMCs. The receptors derive from a woman aged 18 to 35 in good health.

At least ten counts were recorded for this clonotype. The genes are TRBV3-1 and TRBJ2-3; 7 bases match TRBD2. V lost 4 bases to trimming and J lost 5 bases; unmatched junction nucleotides: 12. The CDR3 runs 16 residues. The germline CDR1 and CDR2 sequences are LGHDT and YNNKEL (reference sequence). In DNA, the CDR3 is TGTGCCAGCAGCCGCGGGACTAACTCTTTAGTAGATACGCAGTATTTT. Protein product: CASSRGTNSLVDTQYF.

The chain recombines TRBV10-3 with TRBJ2-7, with D possibly matching TRBD2 (7 bases). From germline, CDR1 is ENHRY and CDR2 SYGVKD. V lost 4 bases and J 5 bases, leaving 18 bases between the germline ends. The CDR3 contains 15 residues. The CDR3 DNA is TGTGCCATCAGTGGAAGGGGGGGTCCTCAGGACGAGCAGTACTTC. It specifies CAISGRGGPQDEQYF.

This clonotype was recorded a few times. V gene TRBV5-5 combines with J gene TRBJ1-2; 7 nucleotides line up with TRBD1. The V and J ends lost 4 bases and 1 base, in that order; junction bases with no gene match: 10. Germline V lookup: CDR1 SGHKS, CDR2 YYEKEE (reference sequence). The CDR3 contains 16 residues. CDR3 region: CASSLYGTAINYGYTF. The CDR3 DNA reads TGTGCCAGCAGCCTATACGGGACAGCCATTAACTATGGCTACACCTTC.